This is a list of T cell receptor beta chains from one sample in a study of T cell responses to AZD1222 COVID-19 vaccine. This table comes from immunoSEQ multiplex PCR, and its TCRdb copy is limited to in-frame clones, with some not included. The sample consists of tens of thousands of clones, around 80% of them appearing once. Sequences were derived from peripheral blood, sampled 28 days after the second AZD1222 dose. The receptors were sampled from an adult who received the AZD1222 COVID-19 vaccine. The CDR3 runs from the conserved cysteine through the conserved F or W. The order of the fields is D gene, V gene, clone size, J gene, CDR3 protein, CDR3 DNA. A D gene is named only where the DNA matches it firmly. Size is omitted from some rows. Given values are once, few, many or a class for expanded clones.

D gene: .
V gene: TRBV29-1
clone size: .
J gene: TRBJ1-2
CDR3 protein: CSVEIRGDAAYGYTF
CDR3 DNA: TGCAGCGTTGAAATCAGGGGAGATGCGGCTTATGGCTACACCTTC

D gene: .
V gene: TRBV7-2
clone size: .
J gene: TRBJ1-1
CDR3 protein: CASSLGRVNTEAFF
CDR3 DNA: TGTGCCAGCAGCTTGGGCAGGGTGAACACTGAAGCTTTCTTT

D gene: .
V gene: TRBV20-1
clone size: .
J gene: TRBJ1-6
CDR3 protein: CSASGWAYNSPLHF
CDR3 DNA: TGCAGTGCTAGTGGTTGGGCCTATAATTCACCCCTCCACTTT

D gene: .
V gene: TRBV7-8
clone size: .
J gene: TRBJ1-4
CDR3 protein: CASSLAVVTATNEKLFF
CDR3 DNA: TGTGCCAGCAGCTTAGCCGTTGTAACCGCAACTAATGAAAAACTGTTTTTT

D gene: .
V gene: TRBV14
clone size: .
J gene: TRBJ1-1
CDR3 protein: CASSLLYDTEAFF
CDR3 DNA: TGTGCCAGCAGCTTGCTTTATGACACTGAAGCTTTCTTT

D gene: .
V gene: TRBV2
clone size: .
J gene: TRBJ1-5
CDR3 protein: CASSDSRANQPQHF
CDR3 DNA: TGTGCCAGCAGTGATTCCCGGGCCAATCAGCCCCAGCATTTT

D gene: TRBD2
V gene: TRBV6-5
clone size: .
J gene: TRBJ2-7
CDR3 protein: CASSLQEGTSREQYF
CDR3 DNA: TGTGCCAGCAGCCTACAAGAGGGGACTAGCAGGGAGCAGTACTTC

D gene: .
V gene: TRBV10-2
clone size: .
J gene: TRBJ1-5
CDR3 protein: CASSRYRGQPQHF
CDR3 DNA: TGCGCCAGCAGTCGTTACCGGGGCCAGCCCCAGCATTTT

D gene: TRBD1
V gene: TRBV19
clone size: .
J gene: TRBJ2-7
CDR3 protein: CASSPLHSGTGNYEQYF
CDR3 DNA: TGTGCCAGTAGTCCACTTCATTCCGGGACAGGGAACTACGAGCAGTACTTC

D gene: .
V gene: TRBV2
clone size: few
J gene: TRBJ2-7
CDR3 protein: CASRRSTFLYEQYF
CDR3 DNA: TGTGCCAGCAGGCGGTCAACCTTCCTCTACGAGCAGTACTTC

D gene: .
V gene: TRBV6-1
clone size: .
J gene: TRBJ2-2
CDR3 protein: CASSEAGETGELFF
CDR3 DNA: TGTGCCAGCAGTGAAGCCGGGGAAACCGGGGAGCTGTTTTTT

D gene: .
V gene: TRBV28
clone size: .
J gene: TRBJ2-7
CDR3 protein: CASKNGQTSYEQYF
CDR3 DNA: TGTGCCAGCAAGAATGGGCAGACCTCCTACGAGCAGTACTTC

D gene: .
V gene: TRBV18
clone size: .
J gene: TRBJ1-4
CDR3 protein: CASSRGGGGEKLFF
CDR3 DNA: TGTGCCAGCTCACGAGGCGGAGGGGGTGAAAAACTGTTTTTT

D gene: TRBD2
V gene: TRBV7-2
clone size: .
J gene: TRBJ2-7
CDR3 protein: CASSLAEASGTYEQYF
CDR3 DNA: TGTGCCAGCAGCTTAGCCGAAGCCAGCGGGACCTACGAGCAGTACTTC

D gene: .
V gene: TRBV7-2
clone size: .
J gene: TRBJ1-3
CDR3 protein: CASSSRVQPGNTIYF
CDR3 DNA: TGTGCCAGCAGTTCCCGGGTGCAACCTGGAAACACCATATATTTT

D gene: .
V gene: TRBV5-6
clone size: .
J gene: TRBJ1-2
CDR3 protein: CASSLDRAEGYTF
CDR3 DNA: TGTGCCAGCAGCTTGGACAGGGCTGAGGGCTACACCTTC

D gene: TRBD1
V gene: TRBV28
clone size: .
J gene: TRBJ2-7
CDR3 protein: CASSFLGGSPYEQYF
CDR3 DNA: TGTGCCAGCAGTTTTTTAGGGGGCTCCCCCTACGAGCAGTACTTC

D gene: TRBD1
V gene: TRBV30
clone size: .
J gene: TRBJ1-5
CDR3 protein: CAWSPGQGSRQPQHF
CDR3 DNA: TGTGCCTGGAGTCCCGGACAGGGTTCGCGTCAGCCCCAGCATTTT

D gene: .
V gene: TRBV19
clone size: .
J gene: TRBJ1-5
CDR3 protein: CASSPGQLYSNQPQHF
CDR3 DNA: TGTGCCAGTAGCCCCGGACAGCTTTATAGCAATCAGCCCCAGCATTTT

D gene: .
V gene: TRBV27
clone size: .
J gene: TRBJ1-2
CDR3 protein: CASSSLGGARNHGYTF
CDR3 DNA: TGTGCCAGCAGTTCACTTGGGGGGGCTCGTAACCATGGCTACACCTTC

D gene: .
V gene: TRBV4-3
clone size: .
J gene: TRBJ2-2
CDR3 protein: CASSQDLVSRGSTVTGELFF
CDR3 DNA: TGCGCCAGCAGCCAAGATCTTGTGAGTAGGGGATCCACCGTCACCGGGGAGCTGTTTTTT

D gene: .
V gene: TRBV3-1/TRBV3-2
clone size: .
J gene: TRBJ1-3
CDR3 protein: CASSQGNTIYF
CDR3 DNA: TGTGCCAGCAGCCAAGGAAACACCATATATTTT

D gene: .
V gene: TRBV19
clone size: .
J gene: TRBJ1-5
CDR3 protein: CASSLGDKYQPQHF
CDR3 DNA: TGTGCCAGTAGTCTCGGGGACAAATATCAGCCCCAGCATTTT

D gene: .
V gene: TRBV30
clone size: once
J gene: TRBJ1-1
CDR3 protein: CAWSVGGTGKKAFF
CDR3 DNA: TGTGCCTGGAGTGTAGGCGGAACAGGAAAGAAAGCTTTCTTT

D gene: .
V gene: TRBV11-2
clone size: .
J gene: TRBJ1-2
CDR3 protein: CASSPTENGYTF
CDR3 DNA: TGTGCCAGCAGCCCGACAGAGAATGGCTACACCTTC

D gene: .
V gene: TRBV7-9
clone size: .
J gene: TRBJ2-2
CDR3 protein: CASSLQAGDTGELFF
CDR3 DNA: TGTGCCAGCAGCTTACAGGCAGGGGACACCGGGGAGCTGTTTTTT

D gene: TRBD1
V gene: TRBV18
clone size: .
J gene: TRBJ1-2
CDR3 protein: CASSRKRQGWNYGYTF
CDR3 DNA: TGTGCCAGCTCACGCAAGCGACAGGGGTGGAACTATGGCTACACCTTC

D gene: .
V gene: TRBV3-1/TRBV3-2
clone size: .
J gene: TRBJ1-2
CDR3 protein: CASSRTAYGYTF
CDR3 DNA: TGTGCCAGCAGCCGGACAGCCTATGGCTACACCTTC

D gene: .
V gene: TRBV4-1
clone size: .
J gene: TRBJ2-4
CDR3 protein: CASSQDLDRLAKNIQYF
CDR3 DNA: TGCGCCAGCAGCCAAGATCTTGACCGACTAGCCAAAAACATTCAGTACTTC

D gene: .
V gene: TRBV27
clone size: .
J gene: TRBJ2-7
CDR3 protein: CASSPRGGWAYEQYF
CDR3 DNA: TGTGCCAGCAGTCCGAGGGGGGGGTGGGCCTACGAGCAGTACTTC

D gene: TRBD2
V gene: TRBV6-5
clone size: .
J gene: TRBJ2-3
CDR3 protein: CASRPGTSITDTQYF
CDR3 DNA: TGTGCCAGCAGGCCTGGGACTAGCATCACAGATACGCAGTATTTT

D gene: .
V gene: TRBV19
clone size: .
J gene: TRBJ1-6
CDR3 protein: CASSVGVNSPLHF
CDR3 DNA: TGTGCCAGTAGTGTGGGGGTTAATTCACCCCTCCACTTT

D gene: .
V gene: TRBV19
clone size: .
J gene: TRBJ2-6
CDR3 protein: CASKEGASGANVLTF
CDR3 DNA: TGTGCCAGTAAGGAGGGGGCGTCTGGGGCCAACGTCCTGACTTTC

D gene: .
V gene: TRBV10-3
clone size: .
J gene: TRBJ2-1
CDR3 protein: CAITKGNEQFF
CDR3 DNA: TGTGCCATCACCAAGGGGAATGAGCAGTTCTTC

D gene: .
V gene: TRBV28
clone size: .
J gene: TRBJ1-4
CDR3 protein: CASSSVETNEKLFF
CDR3 DNA: TGTGCCAGCAGCTCGGTGGAAACTAATGAAAAACTGTTTTTT

D gene: TRBD1
V gene: TRBV27
clone size: once
J gene: TRBJ1-6
CDR3 protein: CASSLSGQGRSPLHF
CDR3 DNA: TGTGCCAGCAGTCTCTCGGGACAGGGGAGATCACCCCTCCACTTT

D gene: .
V gene: TRBV5-1
clone size: few
J gene: TRBJ1-2
CDR3 protein: CASSFERNYGYTF
CDR3 DNA: TGCGCCAGCAGCTTCGAGAGGAACTATGGCTACACCTTC